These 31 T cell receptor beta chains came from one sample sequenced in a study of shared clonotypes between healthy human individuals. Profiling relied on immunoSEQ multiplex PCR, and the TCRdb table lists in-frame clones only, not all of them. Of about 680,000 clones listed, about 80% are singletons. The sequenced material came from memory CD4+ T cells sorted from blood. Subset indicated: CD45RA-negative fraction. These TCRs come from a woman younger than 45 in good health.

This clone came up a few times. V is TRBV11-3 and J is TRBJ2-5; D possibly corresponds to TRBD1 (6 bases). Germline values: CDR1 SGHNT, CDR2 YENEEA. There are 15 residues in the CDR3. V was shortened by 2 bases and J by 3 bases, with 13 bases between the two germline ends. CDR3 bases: TGTGCCAGCAGCTTATCCCCGGGACAAGAAGAGACCCAGTACTTC. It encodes CASSLSPGQEETQYF.

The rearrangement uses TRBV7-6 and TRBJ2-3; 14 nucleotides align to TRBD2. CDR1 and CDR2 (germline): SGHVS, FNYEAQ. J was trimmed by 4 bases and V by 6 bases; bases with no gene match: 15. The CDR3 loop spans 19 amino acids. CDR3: CASRTTYGTSGSPSDTQYF. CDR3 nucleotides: TGTGCCAGCAGGACAACTTACGGGACTAGCGGGAGTCCCTCAGATACGCAGTATTTT.

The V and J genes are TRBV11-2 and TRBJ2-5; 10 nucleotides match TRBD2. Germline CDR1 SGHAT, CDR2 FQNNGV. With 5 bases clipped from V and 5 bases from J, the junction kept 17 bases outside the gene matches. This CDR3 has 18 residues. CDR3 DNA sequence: TGTGCCAGCAGCCTACTCCGGTCGGCTAGCGGGAGAGGTGAGACCCAGTACTTC. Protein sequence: CASSLLRSASGRGETQYF.

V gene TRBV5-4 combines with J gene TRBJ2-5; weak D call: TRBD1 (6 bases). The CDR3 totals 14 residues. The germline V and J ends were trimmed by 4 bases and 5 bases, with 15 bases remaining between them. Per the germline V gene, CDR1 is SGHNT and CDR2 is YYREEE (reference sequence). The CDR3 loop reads CASSRGGLRETQYF. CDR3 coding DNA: TGTGCCAGCAGCCGAGGGGGTCTTCGGGAGACCCAGTACTTC.

CDR3 protein: CASSYSNIAGDYEQYF. For the CDR3, the DNA is TGTGCCAGCAGTTACTCAAATATAGCGGGGGACTACGAGCAGTACTTC. The chain uses TRBV6-5 and TRBJ2-7, with 9 bases lining up with TRBD2. The J segment lost 3 bases and the V segment lost 0 bases, leaving 6 bases of the junction unmatched. Germline CDR1 and CDR2: MNHEY and SVGAGI. CDR3 length: 16 residues.

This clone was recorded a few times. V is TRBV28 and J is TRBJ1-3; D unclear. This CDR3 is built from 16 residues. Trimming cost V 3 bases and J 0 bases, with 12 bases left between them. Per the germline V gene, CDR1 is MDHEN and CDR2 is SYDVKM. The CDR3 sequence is CASSFIWSSSGNTIYF. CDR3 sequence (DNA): TGTGCCAGCAGTTTTATTTGGTCCAGCTCTGGAAACACCATATATTTT.

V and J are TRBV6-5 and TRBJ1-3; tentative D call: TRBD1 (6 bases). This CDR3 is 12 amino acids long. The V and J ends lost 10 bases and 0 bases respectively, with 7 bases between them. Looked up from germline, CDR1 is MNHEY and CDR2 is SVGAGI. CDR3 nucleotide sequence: TGTGCCACACAGGGCTCTGGAAACACCATATATTTT. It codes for CATQGSGNTIYF.

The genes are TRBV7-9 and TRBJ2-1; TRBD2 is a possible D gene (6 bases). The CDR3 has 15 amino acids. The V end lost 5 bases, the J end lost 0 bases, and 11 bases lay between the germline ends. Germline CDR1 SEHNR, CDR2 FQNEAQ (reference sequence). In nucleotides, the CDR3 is TGTGCCAGCAGCCAAGCGGGCATCTCCTACAATGAGCAGTTCTTC. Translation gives CASSQAGISYNEQFF.

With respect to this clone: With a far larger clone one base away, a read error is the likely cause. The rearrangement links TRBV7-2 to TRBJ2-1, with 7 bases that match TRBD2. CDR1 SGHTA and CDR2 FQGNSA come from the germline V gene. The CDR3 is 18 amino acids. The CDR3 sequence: CASSLSGSLAAPANERFF. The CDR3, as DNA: TGTGCCAGCAGCTTATCGGGTAGTCTAGCGGCCCCGGCGAATGAGCGGTTCTTC.

The CDR3 DNA follows: TGTGCCAGCACCCCCGACAGATACGAGCAGTACTTC. Its protein product is CASTPDRYEQYF. V gene TRBV7-8 combines with J gene TRBJ2-7; a possible D gene is TRBD1 (5 bases). The CDR3 is made up of 12 amino acids. V lost 7 bases, J lost 4 bases, and 11 bases lay in between. Germline V lookup: CDR1 SGHVS, CDR2 FQNEAQ.

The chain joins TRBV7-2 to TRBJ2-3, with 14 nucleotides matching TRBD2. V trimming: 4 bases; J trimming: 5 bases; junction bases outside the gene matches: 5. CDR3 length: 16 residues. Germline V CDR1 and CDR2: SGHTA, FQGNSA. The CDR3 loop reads CASSSGLAGVLDTQYF. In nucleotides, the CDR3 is TGTGCCAGCAGCTCGGGACTAGCGGGAGTATTAGATACGCAGTATTTT.

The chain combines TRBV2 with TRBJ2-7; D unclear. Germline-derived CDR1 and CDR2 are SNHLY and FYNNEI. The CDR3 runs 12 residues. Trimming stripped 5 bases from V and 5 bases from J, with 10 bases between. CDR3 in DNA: TGTGCCAGCAGTAAAGAGTTGAACGAGCAGTACTTC. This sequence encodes CASSKELNEQYF.

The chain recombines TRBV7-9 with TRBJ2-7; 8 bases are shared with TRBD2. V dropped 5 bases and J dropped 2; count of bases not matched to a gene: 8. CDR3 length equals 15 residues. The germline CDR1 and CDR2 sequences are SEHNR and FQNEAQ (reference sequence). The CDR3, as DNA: TGTGCCAGCAGCCCCCCGGGAGGGGGAGCCTACGAGCAGTACTTC. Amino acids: CASSPPGGGAYEQYF.

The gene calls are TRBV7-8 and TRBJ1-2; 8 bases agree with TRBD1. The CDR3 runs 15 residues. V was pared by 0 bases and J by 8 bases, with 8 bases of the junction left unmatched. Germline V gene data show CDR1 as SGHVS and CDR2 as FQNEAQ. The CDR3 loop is CASSLAGTGSFGYTF. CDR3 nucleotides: TGTGCCAGCAGCTTAGCGGGGACAGGAAGTTTCGGCTACACCTTC. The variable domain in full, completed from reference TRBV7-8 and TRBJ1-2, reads GAGVSQSPRYKVAKRGQDVALRCDPISGHVSLFWYQQALGQGPEFLTYFQNEAQLDKSGLPSDRFFAERPEGSVSTLKIQRTQQEDSAVYLCASSLAGTGSFGYTFGSGTRLTVV.

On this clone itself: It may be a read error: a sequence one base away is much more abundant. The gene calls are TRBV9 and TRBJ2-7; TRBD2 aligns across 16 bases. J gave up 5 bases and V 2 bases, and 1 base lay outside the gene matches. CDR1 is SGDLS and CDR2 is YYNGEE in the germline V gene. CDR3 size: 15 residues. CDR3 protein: CASSVGLAGGDEQYF. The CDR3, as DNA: TGTGCCAGCAGCGTGGGACTAGCGGGAGGGGACGAGCAGTACTTC. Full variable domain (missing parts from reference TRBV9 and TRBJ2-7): DSGVTQTPKHLITATGQRVTLRCSPRSGDLSVYWYQQSLDQGLQFLIQYYNGEERAKGNILERFSAQQFPDLHSELNLSSLELGDSALYFCASSVGLAGGDEQYFGPGTRLTVT.

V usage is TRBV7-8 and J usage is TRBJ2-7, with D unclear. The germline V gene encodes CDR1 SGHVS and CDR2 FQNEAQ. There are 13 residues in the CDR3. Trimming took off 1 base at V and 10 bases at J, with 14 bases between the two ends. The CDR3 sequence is CASSLVERVQQYF. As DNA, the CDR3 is TGTGCCAGCAGCTTAGTAGAAAGGGTGCAACAGTACTTC.

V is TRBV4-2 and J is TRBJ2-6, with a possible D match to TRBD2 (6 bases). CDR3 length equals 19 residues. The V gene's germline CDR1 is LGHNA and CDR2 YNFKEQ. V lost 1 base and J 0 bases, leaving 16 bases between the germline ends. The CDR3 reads CASSQGNLAPSSGANVLTF. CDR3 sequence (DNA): TGTGCCAGCAGCCAAGGGAATCTAGCGCCCAGCTCTGGGGCCAACGTCCTGACTTTC.

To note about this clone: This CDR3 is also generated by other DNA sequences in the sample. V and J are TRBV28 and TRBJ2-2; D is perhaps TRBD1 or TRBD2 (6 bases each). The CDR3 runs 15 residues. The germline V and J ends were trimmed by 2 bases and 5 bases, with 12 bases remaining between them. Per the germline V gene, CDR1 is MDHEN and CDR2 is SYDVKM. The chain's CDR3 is CASSLGTGATGELFF. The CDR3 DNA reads TGTGCCAGCAGTTTAGGAACGGGGGCTACCGGGGAGCTGTTTTTT. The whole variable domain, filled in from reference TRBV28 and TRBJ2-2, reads DVKVTQSSRYLVKRTGEKVFLECVQDMDHENMFWYRQDPGLGLRLIYFSYDVKMKEKGDIPEGYSVSREKKERFSLILESASTNQTSMYLCASSLGTGATGELFFGEGSRLTVL.

This chain's CDR3 is CASSFREEWNTEAFF. For the CDR3, the DNA is TGTGCCAGCAGCTTTAGAGAGGAGTGGAACACTGAAGCTTTCTTT. The chain joins TRBV11-2 to TRBJ1-1; no firm D call. V lost 3 bases to trimming and J lost 1 base, with 12 bases between them. The CDR3 sequence is 15 residues long. From germline, CDR1 is SGHAT and CDR2 FQNNGV. The full variable domain, rest sourced from reference TRBV11-2 and TRBJ1-1, is EAGVAQSPRYKIIEKRQSVAFWCNPISGHATLYWYQQILGQGPKLLIQFQNNGVVDDSQLPKDRFSAERLKGVDSTLKIQPAKLEDSAVYLCASSFREEWNTEAFFGQGTRLTVV.

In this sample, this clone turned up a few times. CDR3 region: CASSGGTSGMGREQYF. The CDR3 coding sequence is TGTGCCAGCAGCGGCGGGACTAGCGGGATGGGGAGAGAGCAGTACTTC. V and J are TRBV7-8 and TRBJ2-7; 13 bases are shared with TRBD2. V was pared by 5 bases and J by 7 bases, with 11 bases of the junction left unmatched. CDR3 length equals 16 residues. Germline V gives CDR1 SGHVS, CDR2 FQNEAQ.

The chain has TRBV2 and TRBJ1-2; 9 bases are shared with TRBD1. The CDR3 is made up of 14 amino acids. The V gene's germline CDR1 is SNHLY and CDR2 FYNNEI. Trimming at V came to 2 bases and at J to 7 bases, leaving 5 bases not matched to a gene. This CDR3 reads CASSELPTGGGYTF. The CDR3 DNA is TGTGCCAGCAGTGAACTTCCGACAGGGGGTGGCTACACCTTC.

In nucleotides, the CDR3 is TGCAGCGTTAAGAACACCGGGGAGCTGTTTTTT. Translated, it gives CSVKNTGELFF. The J gene is TRBJ2-2, the V gene TRBV29-1; D is uncertain. This CDR3 is 11 amino acids long. Germline loops: CDR1 SQVTM, CDR2 ANQGSEA. V shed 5 bases and J shed 1 base, with 2 bases lying between them.

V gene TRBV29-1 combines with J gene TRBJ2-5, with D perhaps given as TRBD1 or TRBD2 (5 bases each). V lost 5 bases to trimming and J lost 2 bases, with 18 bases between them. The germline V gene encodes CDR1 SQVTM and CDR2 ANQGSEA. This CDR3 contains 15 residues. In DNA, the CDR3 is TGCAGCGTTAACCGGGACGGAAGACCTCAAGAGACCCAGTACTTC. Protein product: CSVNRDGRPQETQYF.

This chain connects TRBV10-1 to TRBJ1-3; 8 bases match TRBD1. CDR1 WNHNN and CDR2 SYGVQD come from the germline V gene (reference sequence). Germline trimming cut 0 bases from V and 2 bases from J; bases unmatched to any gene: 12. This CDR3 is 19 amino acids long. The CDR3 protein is CASSESAGGPTFTGNTIYF. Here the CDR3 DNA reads TGCGCCAGCAGTGAGTCGGCAGGGGGCCCCACTTTTACTGGAAACACCATATATTTT.

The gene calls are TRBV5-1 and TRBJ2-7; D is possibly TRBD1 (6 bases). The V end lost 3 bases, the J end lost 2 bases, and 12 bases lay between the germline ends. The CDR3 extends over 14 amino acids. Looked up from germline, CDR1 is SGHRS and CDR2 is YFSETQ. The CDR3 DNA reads TGCGCCAGCAGCTCTAAACAGGGTGCCTACGAGCAGTACTTC. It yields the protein CASSSKQGAYEQYF.

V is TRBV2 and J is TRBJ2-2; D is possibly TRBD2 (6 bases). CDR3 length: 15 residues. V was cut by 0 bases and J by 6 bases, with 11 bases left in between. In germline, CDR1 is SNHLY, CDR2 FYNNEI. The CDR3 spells CASSEASGDSGELFF. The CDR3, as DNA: TGTGCCAGCAGTGAAGCGTCCGGGGACTCCGGGGAGCTGTTTTTT. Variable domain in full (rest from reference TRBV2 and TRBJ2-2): EPEVTQTPSHQVTQMGQEVILRCVPISNHLYFYWYRQILGQKVEFLVSFYNNEISEKSEIFDDQFSVERPDGSNFTLKIRSTKLEDSAMYFCASSEASGDSGELFFGEGSRLTVL.

The CDR3 spells CASSAQANYGYTF. In nucleotides, the CDR3 is TGTGCCAGCAGCGCCCAAGCTAACTATGGCTACACCTTC. The chain employs TRBV11-2 and TRBJ1-2; D gene uncertain. The germline V gene encodes CDR1 SGHAT and CDR2 FQNNGV. The V and J ends lost 5 bases and 0 bases respectively, with 7 bases between them. This CDR3 has 13 amino acids.

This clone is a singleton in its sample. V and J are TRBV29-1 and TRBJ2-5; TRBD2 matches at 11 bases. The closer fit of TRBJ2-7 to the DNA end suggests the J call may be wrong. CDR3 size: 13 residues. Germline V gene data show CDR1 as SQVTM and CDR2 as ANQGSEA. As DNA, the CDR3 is TGCAGCGCTTCTGGACTAGCGGGCTCCGAGCAGTACTTC. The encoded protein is CSASGLAGSEQYF.

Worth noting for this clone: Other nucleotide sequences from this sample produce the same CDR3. This CDR3 is CASSLTDSQETQYF. The CDR3 region has the DNA TGTGCCAGCAGTTTAACAGACAGCCAAGAGACCCAGTACTTC. The chain combines TRBV28 with TRBJ2-5; TRBD1 might be the D (5 bases). The CDR3 has 14 amino acids. Trimming shortened V by 2 bases and J by 1 base, and 8 bases separated the two germline ends. CDR1 and CDR2 from the germline V gene are MDHEN and SYDVKM. The full variable domain, its missing parts supplied by reference TRBV28 and TRBJ2-5, is DVKVTQSSRYLVKRTGEKVFLECVQDMDHENMFWYRQDPGLGLRLIYFSYDVKMKEKGDIPEGYSVSREKKERFSLILESASTNQTSMYLCASSLTDSQETQYFGPGTRLLVL.

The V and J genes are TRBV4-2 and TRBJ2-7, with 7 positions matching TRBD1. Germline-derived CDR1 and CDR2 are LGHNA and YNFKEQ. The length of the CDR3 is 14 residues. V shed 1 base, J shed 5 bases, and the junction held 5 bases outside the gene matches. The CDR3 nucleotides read TGTGCCAGCAGCCAAGTCGTCCAGGGGGACGAGCAGTACTTC. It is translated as CASSQVVQGDEQYF.

The CDR3 spells CASTGAGGNEQFF. The DNA of the CDR3 is TGTGCCAGCACGGGAGCGGGAGGTAATGAGCAGTTCTTC. V is TRBV25-1 and J is TRBJ2-1; TRBD2 agrees at 9 bases. Germline values: CDR1 MGHDK, CDR2 SYGVNS. V lost 7 bases and J lost 7; bases outside the gene matches: 5. The CDR3 has 13 residues. Based on the CDR3 plus reference TRBV25-1 and TRBJ2-1, the full variable domain is EADIYQTPRYLVIGTGKKITLECSQTMGHDKMYWYQQDPGMELHLIHYSYGVNSTEKGDLSSESTVSRIRTEHFPLTLESARPSHTSQYLCASTGAGGNEQFFGPGTRLTVL.